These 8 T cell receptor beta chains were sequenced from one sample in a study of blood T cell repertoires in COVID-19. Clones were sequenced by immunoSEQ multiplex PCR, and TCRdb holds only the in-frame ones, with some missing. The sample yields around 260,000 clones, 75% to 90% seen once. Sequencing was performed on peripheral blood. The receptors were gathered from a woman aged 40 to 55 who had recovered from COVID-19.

DNA for the CDR3: TGCAGTGCTAGTCGGGGGGGGTCAACTAATGAAAAACTGTTTTTT. Amino acids: CSASRGGSTNEKLFF. This rearrangement joins TRBV20-1 to TRBJ1-4; D is possibly TRBD1 (5 bases). Between the trimmed V and J ends, which lost 3 bases and 0 bases, there was a span of 11 bases. CDR3 size: 15 residues. From germline, CDR1 is DFQATT and CDR2 SNEGSKA (reference sequence).

This CDR3 is CSVDSLETQYF. DNA for the CDR3: TGCAGCGTGGACTCCCTGGAGACCCAGTACTTC. This rearrangement joins TRBV29-1 to TRBJ2-5, with D maybe TRBD2 (5 bases). Germline V lookup: CDR1 SQVTM, CDR2 ANQGSEA. The V gene lost 6 bases and the J gene lost 5 bases, with 10 bases spanning the gap. The CDR3 sequence is 11 residues long.

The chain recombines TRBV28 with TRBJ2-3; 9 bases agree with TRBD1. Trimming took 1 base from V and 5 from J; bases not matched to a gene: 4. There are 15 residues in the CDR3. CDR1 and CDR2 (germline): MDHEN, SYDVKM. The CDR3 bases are TGTGCCAGCAGTTTATCACAGGGGGCCGGAGATACGCAGTATTTT. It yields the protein CASSLSQGAGDTQYF.

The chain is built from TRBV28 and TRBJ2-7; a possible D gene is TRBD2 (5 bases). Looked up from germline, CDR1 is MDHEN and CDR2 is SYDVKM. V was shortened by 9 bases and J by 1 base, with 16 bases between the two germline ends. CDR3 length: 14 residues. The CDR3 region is CASITSGISYEQYF. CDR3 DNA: TGTGCCAGTATTACTTCCGGGATTTCCTACGAGCAGTACTTC.

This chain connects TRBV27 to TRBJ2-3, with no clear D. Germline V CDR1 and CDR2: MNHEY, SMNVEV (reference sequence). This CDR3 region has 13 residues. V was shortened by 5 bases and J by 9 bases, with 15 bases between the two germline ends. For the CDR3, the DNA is TGTGCCAGCAGTGGAGACGACCCCCTCACGCAGTATTTT. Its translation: CASSGDDPLTQYF.

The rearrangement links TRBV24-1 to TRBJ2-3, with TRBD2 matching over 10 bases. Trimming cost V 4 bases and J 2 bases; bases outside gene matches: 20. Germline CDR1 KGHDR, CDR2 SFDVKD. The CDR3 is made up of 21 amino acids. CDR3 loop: CATSETQGLAGGTSDTDTQYF. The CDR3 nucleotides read TGTGCCACCAGTGAAACCCAGGGATTAGCGGGAGGCACATCCGACACAGATACGCAGTATTTT.

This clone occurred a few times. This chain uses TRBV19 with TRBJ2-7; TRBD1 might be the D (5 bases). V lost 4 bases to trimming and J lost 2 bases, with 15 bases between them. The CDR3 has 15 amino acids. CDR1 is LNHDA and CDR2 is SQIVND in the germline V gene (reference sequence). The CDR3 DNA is TGTGCCAGTAGTACCCTCCAGGGCACAACCTACGAGCAGTACTTC. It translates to CASSTLQGTTYEQYF.

The CDR3 here is CASSLGQGAETQYF. In nucleotides, the CDR3 is TGTGCCAGCAGTTTGGGCCAGGGGGCAGAGACCCAGTACTTC. The rearrangement uses TRBV6-5 and TRBJ2-5; 8 bases match TRBD1. In germline, CDR1 is MNHEY, CDR2 SVGAGI. CDR3 length: 14 amino acids. Germline trimming cut 4 bases from V and 4 bases from J; bases unmatched to any gene: 5.